What follows is one T cell receptor (beta chain) and its context. Under the authors' procedure: Reference gene primer amplification in the assay estimated nucleated cell counts. Some clones are missing from TCRdb's copy, which holds only in-frame ones; the method was immunoSEQ multiplex PCR. V and J calls and clone size follow that table, whereas D and trimming were derived from the DNA. The table includes more than 85,000 clones, approximately 90% detected once. This sample was included in a study of blood T cell repertoires in COVID-19. The CDR3 runs 17 residues. Per germline, CDR1 SGHRS and CDR2 YFSETQ. V lost 0 bases and J lost 0; bases outside the gene matches: 8.

The chain carries TRBV5-1 and TRBJ1-1; 7 bases are a match to TRBD1. This sequence was found in a human donor in a cohort sampled during active COVID-19. Specimen: peripheral blood. The CDR3 nucleotides read TGCGCCAGCAGCTTGGCGAGACAGGGAGGAATGAACACTGAAGCTTTCTTT. Its translation: CASSLARQGGMNTEAFF.